A single sample gave rise to the 27 T cell receptor beta chains below, sequenced in a study of identical twins. TCRdb re-called the 5' RACE reads with MiXCR, one entry per CDR3 protein. The sample records 1.5 million or so distinct CDR3 sequences, roughly 35% being singletons. The sample taken for sequencing was cord blood. All receptors come from a newborn girl in good health.

This sequence joins TRBV20-1 and TRBJ2-5, with a weak D call TRBD2 (7 bases). TRBJ2-7 explains the end of the DNA better; the J call may be wrong. The CDR3 runs to 14 residues. CDR1 is DFQATT, CDR2 SNEGSKA, per germline (reference sequence). CDR3 amino acids: CSARVWGGLDEQYF. CDR3 bases: TGCAGTGCTAGAGTCTGGGGGGGGCTGGACGAGCAGTACTTC.

The chain couples TRBV7-2 to TRBJ1-1, with TRBD1 matching over 10 bases. V was clipped by 5 bases and J by 7 bases; unmatched bases: 16. CDR3 length: 17 residues. Germline assignment: CDR1 SGHTA and CDR2 FQGNSA. The CDR3 reads CASSRDPGQGKEREAFF. DNA for the CDR3: TGTGCCAGCAGCCGTGACCCGGGACAGGGGAAGGAACGTGAAGCTTTCTTT.

This chain uses TRBV7-2 with TRBJ2-1; D gene ambiguous. The CDR3 is 13 amino acids. The germline V gene has CDR1 SGHTA and CDR2 FQGNSA. Deletions cut 4 bases from V and 7 bases from J, with 11 bases between. CDR3 bases: TGTGCCAGCAGCTCTCCGAACTCTAATGAGCAGTTCTTC. Protein: CASSSPNSNEQFF.

The chain has TRBV5-1 and TRBJ2-7; the D gene could be TRBD1 or TRBD2 (5 bases each). This CDR3 is built from 15 residues. From germline, CDR1 is SGHRS and CDR2 YFSETQ. V lost 0 bases, J lost 0 bases, and 10 bases lay in between. The CDR3 sequence: CASSLAGPISYEQYF. The CDR3, as DNA: TGCGCCAGCAGCTTGGCGGGGCCTATCTCCTACGAGCAGTACTTC.

CDR3 sequence (DNA): TGTGCCAGCAGTGATCCAGCGCTACAATACAATGAGCAGTTCTTC. This gives the protein CASSDPALQYNEQFF. The rearrangement links TRBV2 to TRBJ2-1; no clear D gene. There are 15 residues in the CDR3. The V gene lost 3 bases and the J gene lost 4 bases, with 13 bases spanning the gap. Germline loops: CDR1 SNHLY, CDR2 FYNNEI.

This chain joins TRBV9 and TRBJ2-1, with 8 positions matching TRBD2. The CDR3 covers 17 residues. Germline V lookup: CDR1 SGDLS, CDR2 YYNGEE. J gave up 3 bases and V 0 bases, and 8 bases lay outside the gene matches. CDR3 nucleotide sequence: TGTGCCAGCAGCGTAGTTGACGGGAGGGGGATCTACAATGAGCAGTTCTTC. It yields the protein CASSVVDGRGIYNEQFF.

The V and J genes are TRBV20-1 and TRBJ1-6; no clear D. Germline V lookup: CDR1 DFQATT, CDR2 SNEGSKA (reference sequence). Trimming pared 4 bases from V and 7 bases from J, leaving 11 bases between. The CDR3 extends over 13 amino acids. Here the CDR3 DNA reads TGCAGTGCTATCGACACTGTCAATTCACCCCTCCACTTT. Its protein is CSAIDTVNSPLHF.

Concerning this clonotype itself: The missing conserved phenylalanine or tryptophan at the end of this CDR3 makes a read error likely. V and J are TRBV15 and TRBJ2-7; D tentatively fits TRBD1 or TRBD2 (6 bases each). Trimming cost V 1 base and J 2 bases, with 15 bases left between them. CDR1 is LNHNV, CDR2 YYDKDF, per germline (reference sequence). The CDR3 totals 16 residues. The CDR3 nucleotides are TGTGCCACCAGCAGAGGGTGGAGGGGGAAAACCTACGAGCAGTACTAC. It yields the protein CATSRGWRGKTYEQYY.

The rearrangement uses TRBV12-3 or TRBV12-4 and TRBJ1-1; 9 bases match TRBD1. The CDR3 consists of 15 residues. J lost 1 base, V lost 3 bases, and 3 bases had no gene match. The CDR3 loop is CASSFWTGANTEAFF. CDR3 coding DNA: TGTGCCAGCAGTTTCTGGACAGGGGCGAACACTGAAGCTTTCTTT.

This clonotype has only a few counts. The rearrangement uses TRBV2 and TRBJ1-2, with unresolved D. Per the germline V gene, CDR1 is SNHLY and CDR2 is FYNNEI. The CDR3 has 11 residues. V dropped 7 bases and J dropped 9 bases, with 12 bases sitting between them. In nucleotides, the CDR3 is TGTGCCAGCACCCTCGAAGTAAGCTACACCTTC. Translation gives CASTLEVSYTF.

As regards this clonotype: One end of the junction is discordant with germline, which a read error may explain. The V and J genes are TRBV5-4 and TRBJ1-2; TRBD1 might be the D (5 bases). The CDR3 has 15 residues. Looked up from germline, CDR1 is SGHNT and CDR2 is YYREEE (reference sequence). CDR3: CASSLDSPLRYGCTF. In nucleotides, the CDR3 is TGTGCCAGCAGCCTTGACAGTCCTCTGCGCTATGGCTGCACCTTC.

This clonotype appeared once. V and J are TRBV3-1 and TRBJ2-7; 9 positions match TRBD1. The assigned J gene may be wrong: the sequence end matches TRBJ2-4 better. This CDR3 has 18 amino acids. Looked up from germline, CDR1 is LGHDT and CDR2 is YNNKEL (reference sequence). This CDR3 is CASSQDLPGQGGKNIQYF. CDR3 DNA: TGTGCCAGCAGCCAAGATCTACCGGGACAGGGAGGCAAAAACATTCAGTACTTC.

The table lists this clonotype with many counts. The chain has TRBV6-5 and TRBJ2-3, with TRBD2 matching 13 bases. The junction had 3 bases not matched to a gene; V was cut back by 5 bases and J by 7 bases. Germline V gene sequence: CDR1 MNHEY, CDR2 SVGAGI. The CDR3 runs to 14 residues. The CDR3 spells CASSRLAGGYTQYF. The CDR3 DNA reads TGTGCCAGCAGTAGACTAGCGGGAGGCTATACGCAGTATTTT.

This clonotype was seen a few times. The rearrangement uses TRBV2 and TRBJ1-6; D is ambiguous. The V end was cut by 4 bases, the J end by 5 bases, with 9 bases between. In germline, CDR1 is SNHLY, CDR2 FYNNEI. This CDR3 is built from 14 residues. The CDR3 coding sequence is TGTGCCAGCAGTGTAGAGGAGAATAATTCACCCCTCCACTTT. Its protein is CASSVEENNSPLHF.

The V and J genes are TRBV12-3 or TRBV12-4 and TRBJ2-1; 13 bases map to TRBD2. The CDR3 is 18 residues long. Trimming took 6 bases from V and 9 from J; bases not matched to a gene: 17. The CDR3 DNA reads as TGTGCCAGCAGCCCCCTCACCGGGACTAGCGGGAAGGGGAGTGAGCAGTTCTTC. Protein sequence: CASSPLTGTSGKGSEQFF.

This chain links TRBV25-1 with TRBJ1-1; D not resolved. The CDR3 loop spans 14 amino acids. The V end lost 7 bases, the J end lost 5 bases, and 17 bases lay between the germline ends. Per the germline V gene, CDR1 is MGHDK and CDR2 is SYGVNS. In DNA, the CDR3 is TGTGCCAGCAATCAAAGTCCGGGTTGGACTGAAGCTTTCTTT. It specifies CASNQSPGWTEAFF.

Of note for this clonotype: The conserved final phenylalanine or tryptophan is absent from the CDR3, which likely points to a read error. V is TRBV12-3 or TRBV12-4 and J is TRBJ1-3; possible D gene TRBD1, 5 bases. V gave up 1 base and J gave up 7 bases, with 14 bases separating them. The CDR3 is 15 residues long. CDR3 amino acids: CASSLGAVRGNTIYI. CDR3 sequence (DNA): TGTGCCAGCAGTTTAGGAGCAGTCCGGGGGAACACCATATATATT.

The chain couples TRBV6-5 to TRBJ1-3, with D unresolved. CDR1 is MNHEY and CDR2 is SVGAGI in the germline V gene. The CDR3 sequence is 14 residues long. Between the trimmed V and J ends, which lost 7 bases and 0 bases, there was a span of 10 bases. The CDR3 protein is CASTSSGSGNTIYF. The DNA of the CDR3 is TGTGCCAGCACCAGCAGTGGCTCTGGAAACACCATATATTTT.

This clonotype was counted only a few times. The genes are TRBV4-1 and TRBJ1-4; unclear D gene. The V end lost 4 bases, the J end lost 0 bases, and 9 bases lay between the germline ends. This CDR3 has 15 residues. CDR1 and CDR2 (germline): MGHRA, YSYEKL. CDR3 residues: CASSPRLTTNEKLFF. As DNA, the CDR3 is TGCGCCAGCAGCCCCAGACTCACAACTAATGAAAAACTGTTTTTT.

V is TRBV6-1 and J is TRBJ2-7; D remains unclear. Between the trimmed V and J ends, which lost 8 bases and 0 bases, there was a span of 8 bases. Germline V gives CDR1 MNHNS, CDR2 SASEGT. The CDR3 spans 12 residues. The CDR3 protein is CASLTPSYEQYF. In DNA, the CDR3 is TGTGCCAGCCTGACACCCTCCTACGAGCAGTACTTC.

This sequence joins TRBV28 and TRBJ2-7; 8 bases fit TRBD1. This CDR3 contains 14 residues. CDR1 is MDHEN and CDR2 is SYDVKM in the germline V gene. V lost 7 bases to trimming and J lost 6 bases; unmatched junction nucleotides: 11. CDR3: CASTPTGQAGEQYF. Written as DNA, the CDR3 is TGTGCCAGCACTCCTACGGGACAGGCTGGCGAGCAGTACTTC. The whole variable domain, remainder taken from reference TRBV28 and TRBJ2-7, is DVKVTQSSRYLVKRTGEKVFLECVQDMDHENMFWYRQDPGLGLRLIYFSYDVKMKEKGDIPEGYSVSREKKERFSLILESASTNQTSMYLCASTPTGQAGEQYFGPGTRLTVT.

The sample holds a few counts of this clonotype. This rearrangement joins TRBV7-6 to TRBJ2-7; D not resolved. This CDR3 comprises 13 residues. The V end lost 5 bases, the J end lost 3 bases, and 11 bases lay between the germline ends. Per germline, CDR1 SGHVS and CDR2 FNYEAQ. CDR3 bases: TGTGCCAGCAGCAAGCATGACCGCTACGAGCAGTACTTC. Translated, it gives CASSKHDRYEQYF. Using reference TRBV7-6 and TRBJ2-7 for the parts outside the CDR3, the full variable domain is GAGVSQSPRYKVTKRGQDVALRCDPISGHVSLYWYRQALGQGPEFLTYFNYEAQQDKSGLPNDRFSAERPEGSISTLTIQRTEQRDSAMYRCASSKHDRYEQYFGPGTRLTVT.

This clonotype turned up a few times. V gene TRBV29-1 combines with J gene TRBJ2-5; 7 bases align to TRBD2. Germline CDR1 SQVTM, CDR2 ANQGSEA. The CDR3 runs to 13 residues. J lost 11 bases, V lost 4 bases, and 13 bases had no gene match. The DNA of the CDR3 is TGCAGCGTTGGGGTTAGAACGGGGGGTGAGCAGTACTTC. It specifies CSVGVRTGGEQYF.

V and J are TRBV24-1 and TRBJ2-3; D not resolved. The CDR3 spans 13 residues. Trimming left V 4 bases short and J 6 bases short, with 10 bases between. The V gene's germline CDR1 is KGHDR and CDR2 SFDVKD. As DNA, the CDR3 is TGTGCCACCAGTGAGACCGCGGCGGATACGCAGTATTTT. Its protein is CATSETAADTQYF.

CDR3 sequence: CSASVPLYEQYF. The CDR3 region has the DNA TGCAGTGCTAGCGTACCCCTCTACGAGCAGTACTTC. The chain couples TRBV20-1 to TRBJ2-7; no clear D. In germline, CDR1 is DFQATT, CDR2 SNEGSKA (reference sequence). CDR3 length: 12 residues. V was cut by 3 bases and J by 3 bases, with 9 bases left in between.

The chain couples TRBV7-9 to TRBJ2-3; 8 nucleotides align to TRBD2. The CDR3 runs to 15 residues. V shed 5 bases and J 0 bases; nucleotides not matched to a gene: 4. In germline, CDR1 is SEHNR, CDR2 FQNEAQ (reference sequence). The CDR3 here is CASSRTSKSTDTQYF. DNA of the CDR3: TGTGCCAGCAGCCGGACTAGCAAGAGCACAGATACGCAGTATTTT.

The gene calls are TRBV6-1 and TRBJ1-2; no clear D gene. Germline V gives CDR1 MNHNS, CDR2 SASEGT. The CDR3 is made up of 14 amino acids. V lost 7 bases to trimming and J lost 7 bases, with 19 bases between them. CDR3 coding DNA: TGTGCCAGCAAGGAAGCCGATCGAGCGAGTGGCTACACCTTC. Translating gives CASKEADRASGYTF.